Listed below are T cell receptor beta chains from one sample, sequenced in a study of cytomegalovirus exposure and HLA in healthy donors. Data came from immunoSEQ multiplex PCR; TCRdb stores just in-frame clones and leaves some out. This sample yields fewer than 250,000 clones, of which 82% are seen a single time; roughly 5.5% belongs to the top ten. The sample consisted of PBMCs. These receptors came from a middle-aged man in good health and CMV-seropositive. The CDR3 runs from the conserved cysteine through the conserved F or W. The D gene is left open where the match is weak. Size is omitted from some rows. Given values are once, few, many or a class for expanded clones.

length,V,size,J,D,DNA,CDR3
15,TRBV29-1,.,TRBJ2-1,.,TGCAGCGTTGAGGTTGGAGCTAAAGAGTACAATGAGCAGTTCTTC,CSVEVGAKEYNEQFF
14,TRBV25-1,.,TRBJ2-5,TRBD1,TGTGCCAGCACGAAGACAGGGAGCGGAGAGACCCAGTACTTC,CASTKTGSGETQYF
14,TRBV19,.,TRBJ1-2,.,TGTGCCAGTACGGTGGGAGGACCTAACTATGGCTACACCTTC,CASTVGGPNYGYTF
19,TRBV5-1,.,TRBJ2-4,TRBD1,TGCGCCAGCAGCCAAATTCTTATGGGGACAGATAATGCCAAAAACATTCAGTACTTC,CASSQILMGTDNAKNIQYF
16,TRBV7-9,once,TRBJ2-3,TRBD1,TGTGCCAGCAGCCGAGTTACAGGGGGGACGGCAGATACGCAGTATTTT,CASSRVTGGTADTQYF
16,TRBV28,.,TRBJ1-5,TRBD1,TGTGCCAGCAGTTCCGGGACAGGCCGAGGTCATCAGCCCCAGCATTTT,CASSSGTGRGHQPQHF
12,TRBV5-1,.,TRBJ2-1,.,TGCGCCAGCAGCTTCATGCGAGGTGAGCAGTTCTTC,CASSFMRGEQFF
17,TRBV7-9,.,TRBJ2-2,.,TGTGCCAGCTTCCGGTCGACGGGGAGATCGAACACCGGGGAGCTGTTTTTT,CASFRSTGRSNTGELFF
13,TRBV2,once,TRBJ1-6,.,TGTGCCAGCAGTTCCCAGTATAATTCACCCCTCCACTTT,CASSSQYNSPLHF
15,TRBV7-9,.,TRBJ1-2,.,TGTGCCAGCAGCTTAGCCTTAGACAGTAACTATGGCTACACCTTC,CASSLALDSNYGYTF
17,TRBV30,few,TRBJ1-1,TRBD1,TGTGCCTGGAGTCCAAGCAGGGACAGAAGTATTTTCCCTGAAGCTTTCTTT,CAWSPSRDRSIFPEAFF
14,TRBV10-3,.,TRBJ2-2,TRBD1,TGTGCCACAACAGGGGGCCGAAGCACCGGGGAGCTGTTTTTT,CATTGGRSTGELFF
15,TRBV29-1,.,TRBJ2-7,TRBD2,TGCAGCGTTGAAGATGGGGAGGGAAAACCCTACGAGCAGTACTTC,CSVEDGEGKPYEQYF
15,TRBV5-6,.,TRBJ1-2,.,TGTGCCAGCAGCTTGGGGGCAGGAAAGAACTATGGCTACACCTTC,CASSLGAGKNYGYTF
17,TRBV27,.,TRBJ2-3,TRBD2,TGTGCCAGCAGTTTATCGACTAGCGGGAGAGGTCCAGATACGCAGTATTTT,CASSLSTSGRGPDTQYF
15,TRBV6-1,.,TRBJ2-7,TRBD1,TGTGCCAGCAGTGGCCGGACAGGGGGAAGCTACGAGCAGTACTTC,CASSGRTGGSYEQYF
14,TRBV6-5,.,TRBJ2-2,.,TGTGCCAGCAGTTCCCAGGGGGGCACCGGGGAGCTGTTTTTT,CASSSQGGTGELFF
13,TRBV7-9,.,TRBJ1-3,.,TGTGCCAGCAGCCTGGGACAAGGAAACACCATATATTTT,CASSLGQGNTIYF
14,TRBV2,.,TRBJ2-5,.,TGTGCCAGCAGTGAAGCGAGAGCCCAAGAGACCCAGTACTTC,CASSEARAQETQYF
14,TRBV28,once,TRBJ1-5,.,TGTGCCAGCAGTTTAGGGGGGAGCAATCAGCCCCAGCATTTT,CASSLGGSNQPQHF
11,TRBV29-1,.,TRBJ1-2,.,TGCAGCGTTGAGGGAGGAGGAAACTACACCTTC,CSVEGGGNYTF
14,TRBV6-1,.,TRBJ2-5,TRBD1,TGTGCCAGCAAACTTGGACAGGGTGGGGAGACCCAGTACTTC,CASKLGQGGETQYF
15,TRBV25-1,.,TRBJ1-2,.,TGTGCCAGCAGCGACTGGGCCGGGAAGGTTTATGGCTACACCTTC,CASSDWAGKVYGYTF
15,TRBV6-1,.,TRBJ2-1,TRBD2,TGTGCCAGCAGTGATCAAGCGGGAACCTACAATGAGCAGTTCTTC,CASSDQAGTYNEQFF
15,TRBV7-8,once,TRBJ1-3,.,TGTGCCAGCAGCGTGAGGACTGTATCTGGAAACACCATATATTTT,CASSVRTVSGNTIYF
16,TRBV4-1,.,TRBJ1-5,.,TGCGCCAGCAGCCAACCGGGGAGGGGAGGGGGTCAGCCCCAGCATTTT,CASSQPGRGGGQPQHF
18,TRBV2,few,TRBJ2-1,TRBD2,TGTGCCAGCAGTCCCTCGGGACTAGCGGGAACCCCTTACAATGAGCAGTTCTTC,CASSPSGLAGTPYNEQFF
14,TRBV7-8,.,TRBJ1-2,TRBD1,TGTGCCAGCAGCCCCTCGACAGGGTACTATGGCTACACCTTC,CASSPSTGYYGYTF
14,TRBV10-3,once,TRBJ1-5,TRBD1,TGTGCCATCAGCGGGACAGGGGGCAATCAGCCCCAGCATTTT,CAISGTGGNQPQHF
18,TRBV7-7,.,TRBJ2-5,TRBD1,TGTGCTAGCAGCTTCCTCGGCCCAAGGGCAGGGGGCGAAGAGACCCAGTACTTC,CASSFLGPRAGGEETQYF
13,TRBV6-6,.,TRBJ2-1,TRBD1,TGTGCCACCACCCCAAGGACCGGGACAGGGTCGTTCTTC,CATTPRTGTGSFF
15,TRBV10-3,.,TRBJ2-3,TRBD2,TGTGCCATCAACAGCGGGAGCATTGGGACAGATACGCAGTATTTT,CAINSGSIGTDTQYF
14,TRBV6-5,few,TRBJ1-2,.,TGTGCCAGCAGTTACGGCCAGGGCCTGGCCGGCTACACCTTC,CASSYGQGLAGYTF
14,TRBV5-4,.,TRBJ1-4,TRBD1,TGTGCCAGCAGCTCCAGACAGGGGAATGAAAAACTGTTTTTT,CASSSRQGNEKLFF
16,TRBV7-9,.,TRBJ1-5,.,TGTGCCAGCAGCTTAGGGGGGGGAGGGGCATATCAGCCCCAGCATTTT,CASSLGGGGAYQPQHF
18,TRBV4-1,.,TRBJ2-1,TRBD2,TGCGCCAGCAGCCAGCAACTTGGGGCTAGCGGGAGTAGGAATGAGCAGTTCTTC,CASSQQLGASGSRNEQFF
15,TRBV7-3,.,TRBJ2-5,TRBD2,TGTGCCAGCAGCCGATTAGCGGGAGGAGGAGAGACCCAGTACTTC,CASSRLAGGGETQYF
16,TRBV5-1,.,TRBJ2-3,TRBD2,TGCGCCAGCAGCCCCGGACTAGCGGGAGCATCAGATACGCAGTATTTT,CASSPGLAGASDTQYF
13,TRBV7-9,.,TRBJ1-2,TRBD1,TGTGCCAGCAGCTCGACAGGGTTTTATGGCTACACCTTC,CASSSTGFYGYTF
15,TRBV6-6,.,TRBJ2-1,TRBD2,TGTGCCAGCAGTGACACTAGCGGGAGGGTGAATGAGCAGTTCTTC,CASSDTSGRVNEQFF
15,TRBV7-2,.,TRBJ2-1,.,TGTGCCAGCAGCCCAAGAGACACCGCCTACAATGAGCAGTTCTTC,CASSPRDTAYNEQFF
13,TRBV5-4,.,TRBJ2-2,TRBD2,TGTGCCAGCAGTTCGGGGGGTTCCGGGGAGCTGTTTTTT,CASSSGGSGELFF
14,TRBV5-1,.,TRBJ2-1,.,TGCGCCAGCAGCTTCGCCCAGTCCTACAATGAGCAGTTCTTC,CASSFAQSYNEQFF
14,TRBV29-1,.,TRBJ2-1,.,TGCAGCGTTGAAGCTATAACAGGGCACAATGAGCAGTTCTTC,CSVEAITGHNEQFF
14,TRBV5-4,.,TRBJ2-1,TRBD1,TGTGCCAGCAGCTTGGGACAGGGTGGGAATGAGCAGTTCTTC,CASSLGQGGNEQFF
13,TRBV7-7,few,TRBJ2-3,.,TGTGCCAGCAGCACCGGGGTCACAGATACGCAGTATTTT,CASSTGVTDTQYF
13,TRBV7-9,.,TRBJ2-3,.,TGTGCCAGCAGCAGAGGAACCCTCGGTACGCAGTATTTT,CASSRGTLGTQYF
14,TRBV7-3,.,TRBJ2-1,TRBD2,TGTGCCAGCAGCCCCCAACCAGCTAGCGGACGGCAGTTCTTC,CASSPQPASGRQFF
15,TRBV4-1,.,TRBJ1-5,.,TGCGCCAGCAGCCAACACAACGGGGGCAATCAGCCCCAGCATTTT,CASSQHNGGNQPQHF